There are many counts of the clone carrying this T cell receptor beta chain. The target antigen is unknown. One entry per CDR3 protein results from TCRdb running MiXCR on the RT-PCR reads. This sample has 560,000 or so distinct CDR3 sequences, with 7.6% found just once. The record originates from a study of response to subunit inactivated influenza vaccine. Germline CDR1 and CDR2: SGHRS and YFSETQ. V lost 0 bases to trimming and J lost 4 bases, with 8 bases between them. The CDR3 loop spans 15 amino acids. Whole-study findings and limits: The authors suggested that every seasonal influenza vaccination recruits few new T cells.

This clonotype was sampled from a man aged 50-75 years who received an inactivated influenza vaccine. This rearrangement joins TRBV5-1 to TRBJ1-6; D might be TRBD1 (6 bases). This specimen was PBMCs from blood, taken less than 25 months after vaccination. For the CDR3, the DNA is TGCGCCAGCAGCTTGGGGGACAATTATAATTCACCCCTCCACTTT. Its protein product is CASSLGDNYNSPLHF.